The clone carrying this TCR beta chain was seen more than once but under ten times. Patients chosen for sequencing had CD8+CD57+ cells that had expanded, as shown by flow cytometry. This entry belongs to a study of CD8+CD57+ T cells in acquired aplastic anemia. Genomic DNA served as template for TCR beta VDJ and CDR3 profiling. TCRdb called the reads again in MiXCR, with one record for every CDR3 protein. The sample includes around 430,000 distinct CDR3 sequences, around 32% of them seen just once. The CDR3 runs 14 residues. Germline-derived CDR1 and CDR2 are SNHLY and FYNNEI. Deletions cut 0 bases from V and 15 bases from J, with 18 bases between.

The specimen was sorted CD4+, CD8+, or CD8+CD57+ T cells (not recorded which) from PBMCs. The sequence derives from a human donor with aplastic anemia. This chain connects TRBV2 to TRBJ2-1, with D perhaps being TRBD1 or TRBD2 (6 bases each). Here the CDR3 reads CASSEAGGQVWGFF. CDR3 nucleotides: TGTGCCAGCAGTGAAGCTGGGGGGCAGGTGTGGGGGTTCTTC. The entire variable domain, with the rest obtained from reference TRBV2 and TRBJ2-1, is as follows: EPEVTQTPSHQVTQMGQEVILRCVPISNHLYFYWYRQILGQKVEFLVSFYNNEISEKSEIFDDQFSVERPDGSNFTLKIRSTKLEDSAMYFCASSEAGGQVWGFFGPGTRLTVL.